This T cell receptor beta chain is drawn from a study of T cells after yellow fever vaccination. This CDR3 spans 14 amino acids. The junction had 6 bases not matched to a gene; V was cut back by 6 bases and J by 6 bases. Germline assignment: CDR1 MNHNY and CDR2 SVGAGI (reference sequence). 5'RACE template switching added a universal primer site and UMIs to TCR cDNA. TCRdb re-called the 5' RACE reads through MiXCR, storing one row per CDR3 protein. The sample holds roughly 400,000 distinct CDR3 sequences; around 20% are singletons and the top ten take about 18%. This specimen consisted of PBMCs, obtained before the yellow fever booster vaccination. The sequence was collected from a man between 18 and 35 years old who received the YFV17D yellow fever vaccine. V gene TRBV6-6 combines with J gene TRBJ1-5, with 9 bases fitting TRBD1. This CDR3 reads CASRPTGGGQPQHF. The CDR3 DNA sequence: TGTGCCAGCAGACCTACAGGGGGCGGTCAGCCCCAGCATTTT.